These 26 T cell receptor beta chains came from one sample sequenced in a study of blood T cell repertoires in COVID-19. Here immunoSEQ multiplex PCR was the method, and the copy in TCRdb shows in-frame clones only, minus some. The repertoire holds over 150,000 clones, with approximately 86% as singletons. The source material was peripheral blood. The receptors were sampled from a middle-aged man with active or convalescent COVID-19.

The CDR3 spells CASSETGTGGPNYGYTF. CDR3 nucleotide sequence: TGTGCCAGCAGTGAAACGGGAACAGGGGGACCTAACTATGGCTACACCTTC. The gene calls are TRBV27 and TRBJ1-2, with 8 bases that match TRBD1. Looked up from germline, CDR1 is MNHEY and CDR2 is SMNVEV (reference sequence). The CDR3 runs to 17 residues. The V segment lost 5 bases and the J segment 0 bases; nucleotides outside the gene matches: 11.

This rearrangement joins TRBV19 to TRBJ2-7; a weak D match, TRBD2 (5 bases). V lost 3 bases and J lost 7, with 16 bases in between. Per the germline V gene, CDR1 is LNHDA and CDR2 is SQIVND (reference sequence). The CDR3 extends over 14 amino acids. The CDR3 DNA follows: TGTGCCAGTAGTATTGATCATGGGAGACGGGAGCAGTACTTC. This encodes CASSIDHGRREQYF.

The chain carries TRBV24-1 and TRBJ1-2; D is possibly TRBD1 (5 bases). V shed 3 bases and J shed 4 bases, with 11 bases lying between them. Germline CDR1 reads KGHDR; CDR2 reads SFDVKD. This CDR3 spans 14 amino acids. CDR3 sequence reads: CATSDPTGAYGYTF. CDR3 bases: TGTGCCACCAGTGATCCCACTGGGGCCTATGGCTACACCTTC.

The chain has TRBV6-5 and TRBJ2-3, with D uncertain. V was cut by 4 bases and J by 6 bases, with 11 bases left in between. The CDR3 has 13 residues. Germline lookup yields CDR1 MNHEY and CDR2 SVGAGI. The CDR3 coding sequence is TGTGCCAGCAGTTCCTTGTCCCCCGATACGCAGTATTTT. Its translation is CASSSLSPDTQYF.

V and J are TRBV3-1 (or the pseudogene TRBV3-2) and TRBJ2-2, with 8 bases identical to TRBD1. This CDR3 has 15 amino acids. J gave up 3 bases and V 1 base, and 1 base lay outside the gene matches. Germline CDR1 and CDR2: LGHDT and YNNKEL (reference sequence). The CDR3, as DNA: TGTGCCAGCAGCCAAGTACAGGGGGACACCGGGGAGCTGTTTTTT. It codes for CASSQVQGDTGELFF.

The chain is built from TRBV19 and TRBJ2-3, with TRBD1 identical over 8 bases. The germline V gene encodes CDR1 LNHDA and CDR2 SQIVND (reference sequence). With 3 bases clipped from V and 5 bases from J, the junction kept 10 bases outside the gene matches. This CDR3 spans 16 amino acids. The CDR3 spells CASSILLTGAGDTQYF. For the CDR3, the DNA is TGTGCCAGTAGTATCCTTTTGACAGGGGCTGGAGATACGCAGTATTTT.

CDR3 protein: CASSLGGAGGRDTGELFF. The CDR3, as DNA: TGTGCCAGCAGCTTGGGCGGAGCGGGGGGGCGAGACACCGGGGAGCTGTTTTTT. The gene calls are TRBV11-2 and TRBJ2-2; 10 positions match TRBD2. CDR3 length equals 18 residues. The germline V gene has CDR1 SGHAT and CDR2 FQNNGV. Trimming cost V 3 bases and J 3 bases; bases outside gene matches: 10.

The chain has TRBV15 and TRBJ2-1, with D perhaps matching TRBD1 (6 bases). The germline V and J ends were trimmed by 5 bases and 7 bases, with 21 bases remaining between them. The CDR3 has 16 amino acids. CDR1 is LNHNV and CDR2 is YYDKDF in the germline V gene (reference sequence). The CDR3 coding sequence is TGTGCCACCAGCCTCACCGGACAGACCAGAAGGAATGAGCAGTTCTTC. Protein: CATSLTGQTRRNEQFF.

The chain carries TRBV4-2 and TRBJ2-2; no firm D call. The CDR3 contains 14 residues. Germline CDR1 is LGHNA and CDR2 is YNFKEQ. Trimming removed 2 bases at V and 2 bases at J, with 6 bases between. CDR3 region: CASSQPYNTGELFF. The DNA for the CDR3 is TGTGCCAGCAGCCAACCGTATAACACCGGGGAGCTGTTTTTT.

The chain joins TRBV30 to TRBJ1-2; D unresolved. Deletions cut 6 bases from V and 1 base from J, with 12 bases between. CDR1 and CDR2 from the germline V gene are GTSNPN and SVGIG (reference sequence). CDR3 length equals 13 residues. The CDR3 bases are TGTGCCTGCGCGGGGAATTTTAACTATGGCTACACCTTC. Encoded protein: CACAGNFNYGYTF.

J is TRBJ1-4 and V is TRBV30; unclear D gene. The CDR3 contains 13 residues. The germline V gene encodes CDR1 GTSNPN and CDR2 SVGIG (reference sequence). The chain's CDR3 is CAAPRMGREKLFF. CDR3 bases: TGTGCGGCGCCCCGTATGGGGAGGGAAAAACTGTTTTTT.

The genes are TRBV5-1 and TRBJ1-6; 7 bases align to TRBD1. The germline V gene encodes CDR1 SGHRS and CDR2 YFSETQ. The J segment lost 9 bases and the V segment lost 4 bases, leaving 10 bases of the junction unmatched. The CDR3 is made up of 15 amino acids. CDR3 bases: TGCGCCAGCAGCCCAAGGGACAGAGACCTTTCACCCCTCCACTTT. As protein: CASSPRDRDLSPLHF.

The chain's CDR3 is CASMSSGFIGDEQFF. For the CDR3, the DNA is TGTGCCAGTATGTCTAGCGGGTTTATTGGGGATGAGCAGTTCTTC. V is TRBV19 and J is TRBJ2-1, with 8 bases lining up with TRBD2. Germline V gives CDR1 LNHDA, CDR2 SQIVND (reference sequence). The V gene end was trimmed by 7 bases and the J gene end by 8 bases; junction bases not matched to a gene: 13. This CDR3 contains 15 residues.

This clone occurred once. This chain links TRBV6-5 with TRBJ2-2; 8 bases match TRBD2. This CDR3 contains 15 residues. Germline lookup yields CDR1 MNHEY and CDR2 SVGAGI. V lost 6 bases and J lost 0; bases outside the gene matches: 3. CDR3 DNA sequence: TGTGCCAGCAGGATAGCGGGGCCGAACACCGGGGAGCTGTTTTTT. Residues: CASRIAGPNTGELFF.

The chain combines TRBV19 with TRBJ1-4, with 7 positions matching TRBD1. V lost 5 bases to trimming and J lost 0 bases; unmatched junction nucleotides: 3. Germline values: CDR1 LNHDA, CDR2 SQIVND (reference sequence). The CDR3 has 15 amino acids. The CDR3, as DNA: TGTGCCAGTAGTCCCGACAGGGCAACTAATGAAAAACTGTTTTTT. Encoded protein: CASSPDRATNEKLFF.

V gene TRBV4-1 combines with J gene TRBJ2-3; 15 bases line up with TRBD2. Germline trimming cut 1 base from V and 4 bases from J; bases unmatched to any gene: 0. The germline V gene has CDR1 MGHRA and CDR2 YSYEKL. The CDR3 is 16 residues long. The CDR3 protein is CASSQGTSGGADTQYF. The CDR3 DNA follows: TGCGCCAGCAGCCAAGGGACTAGCGGGGGGGCAGATACGCAGTATTTT.

The table lists this clone with a few counts. V gene TRBV12-3 or TRBV12-4 combines with J gene TRBJ1-4, with D hard to call. Trimming left V 6 bases short and J 1 base short, with 6 bases between. This CDR3 contains 13 residues. CDR3 nucleotides: TGTGCCAGCAGGGGAGGAACTAATGAAAAACTGTTTTTT. Amino acids: CASRGGTNEKLFF.

The chain is built from TRBV25-1 and TRBJ1-2; D ambiguous. Germline CDR1 MGHDK, CDR2 SYGVNS. This CDR3 contains 11 residues. V gave up 2 bases and J gave up 8 bases, with 6 bases separating them. In DNA form, the CDR3 reads TGTGCCAGCAGTGAAGCGGTGGGCTACACCTTC. This gives the protein CASSEAVGYTF.

V and J are TRBV25-1 and TRBJ1-4; D gene ambiguous. The germline CDR1 and CDR2 sequences are MGHDK and SYGVNS. The CDR3 spans 13 residues. The V gene lost 9 bases and the J gene lost 0 bases, with 8 bases spanning the gap. For the CDR3, the DNA is TGTGCCAGTATTAGTGCAACTAATGAAAAACTGTTTTTT. This sequence encodes CASISATNEKLFF.

The chain is built from TRBV7-2 and TRBJ1-1, with unresolved D. This CDR3 is built from 15 residues. The germline CDR1 and CDR2 sequences are SGHTA and FQGNSA. The germline V and J ends were trimmed by 0 bases and 0 bases, with 8 bases remaining between them. The CDR3 DNA is TGTGCCAGCAGCTTAGCCCCGGGGATGAACACTGAAGCTTTCTTT. Protein sequence: CASSLAPGMNTEAFF. Full variable domain (remainder filled in from reference TRBV7-2 and TRBJ1-1): GAGVSQSPSNKVTEKGKDVELRCDPISGHTALYWYRQSLGQGLEFLIYFQGNSAPDKSGLPSDRFSAERTGGSVSTLTIQRTQQEDSAVYLCASSLAPGMNTEAFFGQGTRLTVV.

Written as DNA, the CDR3 is TGTGCCAGCAGCCACCAATCGCGGGACTCACCCCTCCACTTT. This encodes CASSHQSRDSPLHF. The chain is built from TRBV3-1 (or the pseudogene TRBV3-2) and TRBJ1-6; TRBD1 is a possible D gene (5 bases). Germline values: CDR1 LGHDT, CDR2 YNNKEL (reference sequence). Trimming cost V 3 bases and J 10 bases, with 13 bases left between them. This CDR3 has 14 residues.

The CDR3, as DNA: TGTGCCAGCAGCAGACAGTTGGGTGGAAACACCATATATTTT. Translating it yields CASSRQLGGNTIYF. The chain has TRBV7-8 and TRBJ1-3, with D tentatively TRBD1 (5 bases). CDR1 and CDR2 from the germline V gene are SGHVS and FQNEAQ. CDR3 length equals 14 residues. V lost 5 bases, J lost 3 bases, and 11 bases lay in between.

This clone was seen just once. The chain is built from TRBV5-1 and TRBJ1-6; 10 nucleotides agree with TRBD1. This CDR3 is 16 amino acids long. Losses at the gene ends were 4 bases for V and 4 bases for J; bases not matched to a gene: 5. Germline V gene data show CDR1 as SGHRS and CDR2 as YFSETQ. The CDR3 DNA is TGCGCCAGCAGCGAGGGACAGGGGTTTTATAATTCACCCCTCCACTTT. Translating gives CASSEGQGFYNSPLHF.

The rearrangement joins TRBV4-2 to TRBJ2-7; 7 bases are shared with TRBD1. The CDR3 loop spans 14 amino acids. CDR1 LGHNA and CDR2 YNFKEQ come from the germline V gene. Losses at the gene ends were 1 base for V and 6 bases for J; bases not matched to a gene: 6. The CDR3 is CASSQGGRDSEQYF. CDR3 DNA: TGTGCCAGCAGCCAAGGGGGCCGGGACAGCGAGCAGTACTTC.

The rearrangement uses TRBV7-2 and TRBJ1-5; D gene ambiguous. CDR1 and CDR2 from the germline V gene are SGHTA and FQGNSA. Trimming took off 4 bases at V and 6 bases at J, with 7 bases between the two ends. CDR3 size: 12 residues. Written as DNA, the CDR3 is TGTGCCAGCAGCTCCTCAGGTCAGCCCCAGCATTTT. Its protein is CASSSSGQPQHF.

In this sample, this clone turned up once. The genes are TRBV11-3 and TRBJ2-4, with 8 bases aligning to TRBD1. With 1 base clipped from V and 3 bases from J, the junction kept 5 bases outside the gene matches. The CDR3 consists of 16 residues. Germline lookup yields CDR1 SGHNT and CDR2 YENEEA. The CDR3 DNA reads as TGTGCCAGCAGCTTAGCCCCGGACAGGGTCAAAAACATTCAGTACTTC. Protein sequence: CASSLAPDRVKNIQYF.